A single sample gave rise to the 32 T cell receptor beta chains below, sequenced in a study of low-dose radiotherapy and immunotherapy resistance in tumors (dated by TCRdb to 2021 to 2024). The meaning of the sample's time point label: after trial treatment. The meaning of the sample's treatment or condition label: LDRT plus nivolumab, ipilimumab, low-dose cyclophosphamide and aspirin (RACIN trial). Sequencing used an Illumina HiSeq 2500. Superscript III and a set of TRAV- and TRBV-specific primers were used to synthesize first-strand cDNA, so that both TCRalpha and TCRbeta chains were covered. TCRs were amplified for approximately 20 PCR cycles with Phusion, using a constant-region primer paired with the adapter attached to the V primers. TCRdb applied fastp at Q25 and MiXCR to the public reads, then kept only in-frame beta chains. Merged by CDR3 protein, the rows form single entries marked with the most common genes and DNA. The sample includes about 60,000 distinct CDR3 sequences, with around a quarter observed a single time. The leading ten clones occupy 6.5% to 8% of the sample.

The sequenced sample was PBMCs, obtained after low-dose radiotherapy plus immunotherapy. The receptor source for this set is a male donor with prostate cancer.

In this sample, this clonotype turned up a few times. CDR3 loop: CASSRPDGLNYGYTF. DNA for the CDR3: TGTGCCAGCAGCCGACCGGACGGGCTCAACTATGGCTACACCTTC. V gene TRBV7-2 combines with J gene TRBJ1-2; D gene unclear. Trimming shortened V by 5 bases and J by 2 bases, and 15 bases separated the two germline ends. Germline loops: CDR1 SGHTA, CDR2 FQGNSA. This CDR3 spans 15 amino acids.

The rearrangement links TRBV20-1 to TRBJ1-1, with D hard to call. Germline assignment: CDR1 DFQATT and CDR2 SNEGSKA (reference sequence). The CDR3 totals 11 residues. Trimming shortened V by 6 bases and J by 5 bases, and 10 bases separated the two germline ends. Here the CDR3 reads CSAPLGTEAFF. The CDR3, as DNA: TGCAGTGCCCCCCTAGGAACTGAAGCTTTCTTT.

The sample holds many counts of this clonotype. The rearrangement joins TRBV7-2 to TRBJ2-7, with 8 bases identical to TRBD2. V trimming: 2 bases; J trimming: 4 bases; junction bases outside the gene matches: 7. Germline CDR1 reads SGHTA; CDR2 reads FQGNSA. This CDR3 comprises 15 residues. DNA for the CDR3: TGTGCCAGCAGCTTACCCCAGCGGGGGCTTTACGAGCAGTACTTC. It encodes CASSLPQRGLYEQYF.

V usage is TRBV28 and J usage is TRBJ2-3, with D possibly TRBD2 on 6 matching bases. V dropped 3 bases and J dropped 6 bases, with 13 bases sitting between them. The CDR3 is 14 amino acids. In germline, CDR1 is MDHEN, CDR2 SYDVKM. The DNA of the CDR3 is TGTGCCAGCAGTTTGCCAGGTGGGGGGGATACGCAGTATTTT. It specifies CASSLPGGGDTQYF.

This clonotype was found a few times. The J gene is TRBJ1-2, the V gene TRBV7-8; D ambiguous. Looked up from germline, CDR1 is SGHVS and CDR2 is FQNEAQ. This CDR3 has 13 amino acids. Trimming shortened V by 0 bases and J by 4 bases, and 6 bases separated the two germline ends. Here the CDR3 DNA reads TGTGCCAGCAGCTTAGCGCCCGGCTATGGCTACACCTTC. Protein: CASSLAPGYGYTF.

Concerning this clonotype itself: A single base is all that separates this from a far larger clone, so a read error is likely. The V and J genes are TRBV6-5 and TRBJ2-1, with D unresolved. The V end lost 6 bases, the J end lost 6 bases, and 18 bases lay between the germline ends. Germline values: CDR1 MNHEY, CDR2 SVGAGI. The CDR3 is 15 amino acids. The CDR3 loop is CASSRSTQGRNEQFF. The CDR3 bases are TGTGCCAGCAGCCGTAGCACACAAGGGCGCAATGAGCAGTTCTTC.

This clonotype was recorded at least ten times. The chain carries TRBV5-1 and TRBJ2-1; 13 bases match TRBD2. This CDR3 spans 16 amino acids. After removal of 4 bases from V and 6 bases from J, the junction contained 7 bases not matched to a gene. Germline loops: CDR1 SGHRS, CDR2 YFSETQ. Here the CDR3 reads CASSEILAGGRNEQFF. The CDR3 DNA sequence: TGCGCCAGCAGCGAGATACTAGCGGGAGGGCGCAATGAGCAGTTCTTC.

At least ten counts were recorded for this clonotype. The CDR3 sequence: CASSLAFAASYNEQFF. As DNA, the CDR3 is TGCGCCAGCAGCTTGGCGTTCGCGGCCTCCTACAATGAGCAGTTCTTC. This sequence joins TRBV5-1 and TRBJ2-1, with D unclear. Germline V gene data show CDR1 as SGHRS and CDR2 as YFSETQ. The CDR3 contains 16 residues. The germline V and J ends were trimmed by 0 bases and 0 bases, with 10 bases remaining between them.

There are many counts of this clonotype. The J gene is TRBJ1-1, the V gene TRBV4-3; 8 bases agree with TRBD1. Germline lookup yields CDR1 LGHNA and CDR2 YSLEER. The CDR3 runs 15 residues. J was trimmed by 4 bases and V by 5 bases; bases with no gene match: 9. The CDR3 region is CASSATSGGGTEAFF. DNA for the CDR3: TGCGCCAGCAGCGCCACATCAGGGGGCGGCACTGAAGCTTTCTTT.

At least ten counts were recorded for this clonotype. The CDR3 DNA reads as TGCAGCGTTGCAGCGGGGGCCCAAGAGACCCAGTACTTC. This sequence encodes CSVAAGAQETQYF. The chain joins TRBV29-1 to TRBJ2-5; 8 nucleotides line up with TRBD2. The trim removed 4 bases at V and 1 base at J, leaving 2 bases unmatched. There are 13 residues in the CDR3. CDR1 and CDR2 from the germline V gene are SQVTM and ANQGSEA.

This clonotype came up a few times. The CDR3 protein is CSALGMAGHNEQFF. For the CDR3, the DNA is TGCAGTGCCCTTGGGATGGCGGGTCACAATGAGCAGTTCTTC. The chain is built from TRBV20-1 and TRBJ2-1; D perhaps matches TRBD2 (5 bases). The CDR3 length is 14 residues. Germline lookup yields CDR1 DFQATT and CDR2 SNEGSKA (reference sequence). V dropped 6 bases and J dropped 5 bases, with 17 bases sitting between them.

V is TRBV5-8 and J is TRBJ2-1; D may be TRBD1 (5 bases). V lost 3 bases and J 2 bases, leaving 15 bases between the germline ends. Germline V gives CDR1 SGHTS, CDR2 YDEGEE. CDR3 length: 16 amino acids. The CDR3 reads CASSSRAGKTYNEQFF. CDR3 DNA: TGTGCCAGCAGCTCCCGAGCAGGGAAAACCTACAATGAGCAGTTCTTC.

This clonotype was detected many times. The chain employs TRBV4-2 and TRBJ1-1; D possibly corresponds to TRBD1 (5 bases). V dropped 4 bases and J dropped 0 bases, with 6 bases sitting between them. The length of the CDR3 is 13 residues. Germline CDR1 LGHNA, CDR2 YNFKEQ. This CDR3 is CASSLQVNTEAFF. CDR3 DNA: TGTGCCAGCAGCCTACAGGTGAACACTGAAGCTTTCTTT.

This clonotype was picked up many times. The chain couples TRBV7-9 to TRBJ1-2; the match to TRBD1 covers 9 bases. The CDR3 contains 16 residues. J was trimmed by 7 bases and V by 1 base; bases with no gene match: 10. The germline V gene has CDR1 SEHNR and CDR2 FQNEAQ (reference sequence). The CDR3 here is CASSLDFSGQGSGYTF. The CDR3 DNA reads TGTGCCAGCAGCTTAGATTTCTCGGGACAGGGCTCTGGCTACACCTTC.

There are many counts of this clonotype. This chain connects TRBV20-1 to TRBJ2-7; no firm D call. The germline V gene has CDR1 DFQATT and CDR2 SNEGSKA (reference sequence). Trimming took off 5 bases at V and 4 bases at J, with 12 bases between the two ends. The CDR3 loop spans 12 amino acids. CDR3 in DNA: TGCAGTGCTGGAACGACTGGATACGAGCAGTACTTC. Translating gives CSAGTTGYEQYF.

This clonotype has at least ten counts. The rearrangement joins TRBV28 to TRBJ2-7, with 10 nucleotides matching TRBD2. CDR1 and CDR2 from the germline V gene are MDHEN and SYDVKM. The junction had 5 bases not matched to a gene; V was cut back by 6 bases and J by 0 bases. The CDR3 is 15 amino acids. The CDR3 region is CASSPSGRVSYEQYF. CDR3 in DNA: TGTGCCAGCAGCCCTAGCGGGAGAGTCTCCTACGAGCAGTACTTC.

Comment on this clonotype: The likely explanation is a read error, given a far larger clone one base away. This chain joins TRBV5-1 and TRBJ2-7; D possibly matches TRBD1 or TRBD2 (6 bases each). V was trimmed by 4 bases and J by 7 bases, leaving 24 bases between them. Germline-derived CDR1 and CDR2 are SGHRS and YFSETQ. The CDR3 loop spans 16 amino acids. This chain's CDR3 is CASSRGERLAYNEQYF. The DNA for the CDR3 is TGCGCCAGCAGCAGGGGGGAGAGGTTGGCCTACAATGAGCAGTACTTC.

As regards this clonotype: With only one base between it and a far larger clone, this is likely a read error. This chain links TRBV7-9 with TRBJ2-5; the match to TRBD1 covers 7 bases. The CDR3 length is 15 residues. CDR1 and CDR2 from the germline V gene are SEHNR and FQNEAQ (reference sequence). CDR3 nucleotides: TGTGCCAGCAGTTATGGACAGGCCAAACAAGAGACCCACTACTTC. It is translated as CASSYGQAKQETHYF.

This clonotype has at least ten counts. The rearrangement uses TRBV19 and TRBJ2-3; D gene unclear. V was shortened by 1 base and J by 0 bases, with 8 bases between the two germline ends. Germline V gene data show CDR1 as LNHDA and CDR2 as SQIVND (reference sequence). The CDR3 extends over 15 amino acids. CDR3 sequence (DNA): TGTGCCAGTAGTATAGGCGCACAGAGCACAGATACGCAGTATTTT. It specifies CASSIGAQSTDTQYF.

This clonotype was observed at least ten times. This chain connects TRBV7-2 to TRBJ2-3, with D hard to call. Trimming shortened V by 5 bases and J by 0 bases, and 21 bases separated the two germline ends. CDR1 and CDR2 (germline): SGHTA, FQGNSA. The length of the CDR3 is 18 residues. The CDR3 reads CASSPTWAGRPSTDTQYF. CDR3 coding DNA: TGTGCCAGCAGCCCGACCTGGGCCGGGCGGCCTAGCACAGATACGCAGTATTTT.

This clonotype was detected only a few times. The chain links TRBV12-3 or TRBV12-4 to TRBJ1-1, with D possibly TRBD1 on 6 matching bases. The V end was cut by 4 bases, the J end by 1 base, with 10 bases between. This CDR3 region has 14 residues. The chain's CDR3 is CASSSTGKNTEAFF. CDR3 bases: TGTGCCAGCAGTTCGACAGGCAAGAACACTGAAGCTTTCTTT.

This clonotype showed up many times. The chain links TRBV4-3 to TRBJ2-2; D is unclear. This CDR3 is built from 14 residues. Germline loops: CDR1 LGHNA, CDR2 YSLEER. V lost 0 bases and J lost 4, with 6 bases in between. The CDR3 here is CASSQDPSTGELFF. The DNA for the CDR3 is TGCGCCAGCAGCCAAGATCCCAGCACCGGGGAGCTGTTTTTT.

About this clonotype: The junction shows a germline mismatch at one end, possibly a read error. The rearrangement joins TRBV6-2 or TRBV6-3 to TRBJ2-7, with 13 bases aligning to TRBD2. The CDR3 contains 15 residues. Germline CDR1 MNHEY, CDR2 SVGEGT. In DNA form, the CDR3 reads TGTGCCAGCAGCGAAACTAGCGGGAGGGCCTACGAGCAGCACTTC. Its translation is CASSETSGRAYEQHF.

Ten or more counts support this clonotype. V gene TRBV5-1 combines with J gene TRBJ1-1; maybe TRBD1 (5 bases). The CDR3 loop spans 14 amino acids. The germline gives CDR1 SGHRS, CDR2 YFSETQ. V lost 5 bases, J lost 0 bases, and 11 bases lay in between. The CDR3 loop reads CASSGAVVNTEAFF. CDR3 nucleotides: TGCGCCAGCAGTGGGGCAGTTGTGAACACTGAAGCTTTCTTT.

This clonotype showed up many times. CDR3 protein: CASSFSLDPFYEQYF. In DNA form, the CDR3 reads TGTGCCAGCAGCTTCTCTCTGGATCCCTTTTACGAGCAGTACTTC. The chain employs TRBV11-1 and TRBJ2-7, with D unclear. The V end was cut by 3 bases, the J end by 4 bases, with 16 bases between. The CDR3 extends over 15 amino acids. The germline CDR1 and CDR2 sequences are SGHAT and FQDESV (reference sequence).

This clonotype was seen ten or more times. The chain recombines TRBV19 with TRBJ1-5, with D possibly matching TRBD1 (5 bases). The CDR3 covers 14 residues. CDR1 LNHDA and CDR2 SQIVND come from the germline V gene (reference sequence). The ends were cut back, 0 bases at V and 4 bases at J, with 7 bases in the middle. CDR3 coding DNA: TGTGCCAGTAGTATAGAAGAGGGGAATCAGCCCCAGCATTTT. Encoded protein: CASSIEEGNQPQHF.

This clonotype was picked up many times. This chain uses TRBV12-3 or TRBV12-4 with TRBJ2-1; D not resolved. Trimming shortened V by 2 bases and J by 0 bases, and 8 bases separated the two germline ends. CDR3 size: 15 residues. CDR3 nucleotides: TGTGCCAGCAGTTTACAGACGAGCTCCTACAATGAGCAGTTCTTC. This gives the protein CASSLQTSSYNEQFF.

The chain carries TRBV12-3 or TRBV12-4 and TRBJ2-1, with 12 bases aligning to TRBD2. This CDR3 contains 15 residues. Unmatched junction bases numbered 8, after V lost 4 bases and J lost 10 bases. CDR3 residues: CASSSLAGGRGEQFF. In DNA, the CDR3 is TGTGCCAGCAGTTCACTAGCGGGGGGCCGGGGGGAGCAGTTCTTC.

V gene TRBV29-1 combines with J gene TRBJ1-4; D not resolved. Germline assignment: CDR1 SQVTM and CDR2 ANQGSEA. The V end lost 6 bases, the J end lost 5 bases, and 10 bases lay between the germline ends. This CDR3 region has 12 residues. CDR3 sequence reads: CSVGWENEKLFF. DNA of the CDR3: TGCAGCGTGGGATGGGAGAATGAAAAACTGTTTTTT.

This clonotype came up once. J is TRBJ2-2 and V is TRBV4-3; D is unresolved. There are 17 residues in the CDR3. Germline CDR1 reads LGHNA; CDR2 reads YSLEER. The ends were cut back, 4 bases at V and 4 bases at J, with 19 bases in the middle. CDR3: CASSLVGPPGFTGELFF. The DNA for the CDR3 is TGCGCCAGCAGCCTTGTAGGACCCCCGGGTTTCACCGGGGAGCTGTTTTTT.

To note about this clonotype: A far larger clone is only one base removed, so a read error is likely. The rearrangement uses TRBV5-1 and TRBJ2-1, with D possibly TRBD1 on 5 matching bases. Germline V gene data show CDR1 as SGHRS and CDR2 as YFSETQ. The CDR3 covers 16 residues. Trimming removed 4 bases from V and 10 bases from J, with 24 bases in between. The CDR3 here is CASSQELGAPSYEQFF. The CDR3, as DNA: TGCGCCAGCAGCCAAGAGTTAGGGGCGCCCTCCTACGAGCAGTTCTTC.

This clonotype was seen at least ten times. DNA for the CDR3: TGTGCCAGCACCTCGCGGGGCTGGGGCTACACCTTC. Residues: CASTSRGWGYTF. The chain recombines TRBV6-6 with TRBJ1-2, with a tentative D call TRBD1 (5 bases). Per the germline V gene, CDR1 is MNHNY and CDR2 is SVGAGI (reference sequence). The V gene lost 7 bases and the J gene lost 8 bases, with 14 bases spanning the gap. This CDR3 spans 12 amino acids.